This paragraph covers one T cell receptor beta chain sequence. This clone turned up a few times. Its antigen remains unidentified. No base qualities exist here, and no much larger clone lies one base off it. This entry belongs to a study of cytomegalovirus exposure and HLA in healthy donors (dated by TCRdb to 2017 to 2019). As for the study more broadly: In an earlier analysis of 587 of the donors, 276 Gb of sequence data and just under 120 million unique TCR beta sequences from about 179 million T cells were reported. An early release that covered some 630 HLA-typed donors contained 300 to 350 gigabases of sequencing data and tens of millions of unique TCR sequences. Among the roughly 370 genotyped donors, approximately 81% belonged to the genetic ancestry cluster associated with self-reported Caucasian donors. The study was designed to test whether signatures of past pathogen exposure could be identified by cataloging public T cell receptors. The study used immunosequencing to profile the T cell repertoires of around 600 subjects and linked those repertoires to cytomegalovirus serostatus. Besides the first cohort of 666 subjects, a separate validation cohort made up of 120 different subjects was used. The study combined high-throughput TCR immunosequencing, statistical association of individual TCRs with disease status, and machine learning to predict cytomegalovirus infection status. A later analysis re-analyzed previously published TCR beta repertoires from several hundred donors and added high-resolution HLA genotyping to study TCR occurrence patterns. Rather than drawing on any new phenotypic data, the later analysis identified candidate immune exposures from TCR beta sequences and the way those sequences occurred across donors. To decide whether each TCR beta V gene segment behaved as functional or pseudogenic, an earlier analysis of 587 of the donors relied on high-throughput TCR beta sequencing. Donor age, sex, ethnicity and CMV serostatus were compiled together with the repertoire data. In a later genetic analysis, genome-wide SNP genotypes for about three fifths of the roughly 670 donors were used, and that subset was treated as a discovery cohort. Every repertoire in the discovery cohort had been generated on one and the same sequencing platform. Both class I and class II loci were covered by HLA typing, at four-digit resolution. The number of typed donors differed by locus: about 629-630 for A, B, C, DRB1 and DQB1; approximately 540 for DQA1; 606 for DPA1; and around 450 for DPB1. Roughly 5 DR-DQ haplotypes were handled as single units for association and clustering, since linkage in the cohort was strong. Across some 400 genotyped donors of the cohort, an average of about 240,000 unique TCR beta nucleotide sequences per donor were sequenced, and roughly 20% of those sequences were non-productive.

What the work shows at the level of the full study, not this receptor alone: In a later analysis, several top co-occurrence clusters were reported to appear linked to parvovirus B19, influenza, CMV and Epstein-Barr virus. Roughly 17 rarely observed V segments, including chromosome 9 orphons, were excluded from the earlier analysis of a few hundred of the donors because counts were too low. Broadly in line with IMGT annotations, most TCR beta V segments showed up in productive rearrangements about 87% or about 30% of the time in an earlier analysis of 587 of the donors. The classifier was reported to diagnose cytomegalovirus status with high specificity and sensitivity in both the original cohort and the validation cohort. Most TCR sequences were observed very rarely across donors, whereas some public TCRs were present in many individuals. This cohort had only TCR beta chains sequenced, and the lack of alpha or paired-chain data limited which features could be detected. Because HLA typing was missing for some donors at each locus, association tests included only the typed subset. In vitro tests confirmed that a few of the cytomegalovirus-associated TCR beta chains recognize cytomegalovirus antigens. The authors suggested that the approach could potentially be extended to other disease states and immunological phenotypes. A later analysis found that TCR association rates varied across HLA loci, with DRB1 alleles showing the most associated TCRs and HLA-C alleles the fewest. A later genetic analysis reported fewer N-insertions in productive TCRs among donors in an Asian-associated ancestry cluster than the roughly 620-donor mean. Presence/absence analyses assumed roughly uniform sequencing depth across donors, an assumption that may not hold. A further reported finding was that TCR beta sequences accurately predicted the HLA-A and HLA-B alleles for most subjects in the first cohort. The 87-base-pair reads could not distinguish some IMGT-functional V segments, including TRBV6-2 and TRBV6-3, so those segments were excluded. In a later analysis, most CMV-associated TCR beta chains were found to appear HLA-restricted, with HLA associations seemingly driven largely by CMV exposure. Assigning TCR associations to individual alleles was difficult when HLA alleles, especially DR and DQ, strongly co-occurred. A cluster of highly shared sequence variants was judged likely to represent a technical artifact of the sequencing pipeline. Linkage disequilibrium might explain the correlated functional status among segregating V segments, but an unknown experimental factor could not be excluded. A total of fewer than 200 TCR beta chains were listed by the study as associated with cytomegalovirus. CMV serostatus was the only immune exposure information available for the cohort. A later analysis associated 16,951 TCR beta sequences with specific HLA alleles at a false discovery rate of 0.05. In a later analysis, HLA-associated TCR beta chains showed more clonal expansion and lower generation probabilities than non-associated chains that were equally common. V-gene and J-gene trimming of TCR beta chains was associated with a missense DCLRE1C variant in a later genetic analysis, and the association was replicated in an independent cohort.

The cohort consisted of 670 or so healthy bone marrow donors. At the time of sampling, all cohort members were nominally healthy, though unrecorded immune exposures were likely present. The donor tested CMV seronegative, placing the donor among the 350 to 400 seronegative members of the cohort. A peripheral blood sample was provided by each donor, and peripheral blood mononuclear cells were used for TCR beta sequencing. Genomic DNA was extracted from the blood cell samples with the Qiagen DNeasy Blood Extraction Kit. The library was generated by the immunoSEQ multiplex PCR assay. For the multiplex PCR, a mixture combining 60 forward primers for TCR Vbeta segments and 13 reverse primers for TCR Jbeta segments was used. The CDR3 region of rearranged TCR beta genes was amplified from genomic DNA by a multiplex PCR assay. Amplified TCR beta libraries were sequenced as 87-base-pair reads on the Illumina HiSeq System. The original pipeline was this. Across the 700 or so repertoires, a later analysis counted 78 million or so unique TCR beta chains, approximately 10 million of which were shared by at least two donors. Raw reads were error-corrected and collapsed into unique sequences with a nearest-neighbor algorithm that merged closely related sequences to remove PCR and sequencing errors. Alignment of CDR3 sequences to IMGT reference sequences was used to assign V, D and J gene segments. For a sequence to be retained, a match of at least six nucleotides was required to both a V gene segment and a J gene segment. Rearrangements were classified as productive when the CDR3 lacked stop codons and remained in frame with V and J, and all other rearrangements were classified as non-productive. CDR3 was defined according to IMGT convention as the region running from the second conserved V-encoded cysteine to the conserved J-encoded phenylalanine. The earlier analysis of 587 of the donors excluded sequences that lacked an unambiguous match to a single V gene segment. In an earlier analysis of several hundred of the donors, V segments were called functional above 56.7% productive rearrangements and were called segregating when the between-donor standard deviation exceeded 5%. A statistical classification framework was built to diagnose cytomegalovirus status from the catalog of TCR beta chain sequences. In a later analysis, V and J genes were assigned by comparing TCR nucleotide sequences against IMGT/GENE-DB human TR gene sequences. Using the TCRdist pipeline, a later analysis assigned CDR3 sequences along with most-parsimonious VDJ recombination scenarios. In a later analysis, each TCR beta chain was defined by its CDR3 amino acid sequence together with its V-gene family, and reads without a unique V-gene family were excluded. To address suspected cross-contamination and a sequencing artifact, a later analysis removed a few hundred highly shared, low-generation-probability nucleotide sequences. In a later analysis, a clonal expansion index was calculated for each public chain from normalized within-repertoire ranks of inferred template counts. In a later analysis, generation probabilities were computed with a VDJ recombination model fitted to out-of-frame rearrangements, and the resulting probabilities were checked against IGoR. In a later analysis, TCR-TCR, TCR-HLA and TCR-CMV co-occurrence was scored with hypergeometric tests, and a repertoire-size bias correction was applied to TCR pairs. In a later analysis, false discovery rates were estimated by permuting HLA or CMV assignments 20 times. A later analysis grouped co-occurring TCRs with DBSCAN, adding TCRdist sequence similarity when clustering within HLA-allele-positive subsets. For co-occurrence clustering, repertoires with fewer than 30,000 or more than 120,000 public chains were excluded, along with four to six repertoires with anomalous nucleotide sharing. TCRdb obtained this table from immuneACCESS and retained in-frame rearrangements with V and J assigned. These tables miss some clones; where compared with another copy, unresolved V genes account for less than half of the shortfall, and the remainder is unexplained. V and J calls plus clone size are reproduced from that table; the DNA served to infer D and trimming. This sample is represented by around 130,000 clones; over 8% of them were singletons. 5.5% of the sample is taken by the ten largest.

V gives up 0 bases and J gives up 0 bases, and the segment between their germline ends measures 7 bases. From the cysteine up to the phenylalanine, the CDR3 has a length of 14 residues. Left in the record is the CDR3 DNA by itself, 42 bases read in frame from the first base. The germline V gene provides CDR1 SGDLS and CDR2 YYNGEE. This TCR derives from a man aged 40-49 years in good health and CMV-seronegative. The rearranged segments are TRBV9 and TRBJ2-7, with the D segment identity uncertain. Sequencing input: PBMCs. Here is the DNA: TGTGCCAGCAGCGTAGAAGACAACTCCTACGAGCAGTACTTC. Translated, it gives CASSVEDNSYEQYF.